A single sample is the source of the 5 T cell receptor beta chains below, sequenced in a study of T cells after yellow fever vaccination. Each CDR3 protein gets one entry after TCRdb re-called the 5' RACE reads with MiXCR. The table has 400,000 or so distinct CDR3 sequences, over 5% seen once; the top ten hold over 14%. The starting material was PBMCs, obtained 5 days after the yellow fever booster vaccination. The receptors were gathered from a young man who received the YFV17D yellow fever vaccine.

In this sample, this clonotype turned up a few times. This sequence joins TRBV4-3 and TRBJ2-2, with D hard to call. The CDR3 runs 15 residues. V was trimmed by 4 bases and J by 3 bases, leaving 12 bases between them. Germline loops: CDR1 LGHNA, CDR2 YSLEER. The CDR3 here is CASSPSLSDTGELFF. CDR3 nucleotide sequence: TGCGCCAGCAGCCCCTCTCTCTCCGACACCGGGGAGCTGTTTTTT.

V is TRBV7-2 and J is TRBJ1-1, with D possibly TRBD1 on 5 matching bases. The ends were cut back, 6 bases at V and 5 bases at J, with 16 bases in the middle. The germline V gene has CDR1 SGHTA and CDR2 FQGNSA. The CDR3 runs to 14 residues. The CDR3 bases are TGTGCCAGCAGTATCGGGCGGGGCGCAACTGAAGCTTTCTTT. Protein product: CASSIGRGATEAFF.

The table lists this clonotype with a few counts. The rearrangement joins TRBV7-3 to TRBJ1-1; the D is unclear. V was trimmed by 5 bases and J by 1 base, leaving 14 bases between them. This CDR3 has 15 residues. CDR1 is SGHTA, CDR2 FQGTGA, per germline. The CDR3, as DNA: TGTGCCAGCAGCCCAGGAAGGGCGGAGAACACTGAAGCTTTCTTT. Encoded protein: CASSPGRAENTEAFF.

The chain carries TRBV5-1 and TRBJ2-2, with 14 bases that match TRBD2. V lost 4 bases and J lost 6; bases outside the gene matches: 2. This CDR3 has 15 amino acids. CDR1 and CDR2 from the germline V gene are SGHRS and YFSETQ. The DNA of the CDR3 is TGCGCCAGCAGCGAGGGACTAGCGGGAGCCGGGGAGCTGTTTTTT. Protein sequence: CASSEGLAGAGELFF.

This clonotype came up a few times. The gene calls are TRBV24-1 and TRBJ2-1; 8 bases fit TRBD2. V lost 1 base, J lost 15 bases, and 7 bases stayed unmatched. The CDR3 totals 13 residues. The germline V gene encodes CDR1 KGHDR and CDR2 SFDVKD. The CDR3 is CATSDFLGLDPFF. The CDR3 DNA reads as TGTGCCACCAGTGATTTCCTGGGACTAGATCCGTTCTTC.